This T cell receptor (beta chain) emerged from a study of blood T cell repertoires in COVID-19 (dated by TCRdb to about 2020). In terms of the full investigation: Samples from collaborators originated in the United States, Italy and Spain and spanned both the acute and convalescent phases of COVID-19. The samples were drawn from two sources: the first 160 participants of the ongoing ImmuneRACE study, and 1,000 to 1,500 subjects contributed by 6 global collaborators. The material from the prospective study consisted of cDNA or gDNA derived from T cells, B-cell-depleted T cells, or PBMCs. Where available, HLA class I and class II types were taken from metadata supplied by the sample provider and were not determined by assay-based typing. The sample metadata nearly always contained a de-identified subject ID, COVID-19 status, age in years and sex. The repertoires were made available in a free public database intended to serve as a resource for research on the immune response to SARS-CoV-2. Subjects who had been exposed to COVID-19, were actively infected with it, or had recovered from it provided the deeply sampled blood TCRbeta repertoires that made up the dataset.

Enrolling through a virtual design, the prospective study's participants ranged in age from roughly 18 to 90 years and lived across some 23 United States geographic areas. To assign participants to cohorts, the prospective study relied on clinical history that participants themselves reported in a screening survey and a study questionnaire. For ImmuneRACE Cohort 3, a participant was defined as recovered based on two consecutive negative NP/OP PCR tests, clearance by a healthcare professional, or resolution of symptoms. In the prospective study, mobile phlebotomists collected whole blood, serum and a nasopharyngeal or oropharyngeal swab from each participant. Participants in the prospective study had the option to provide additional blood draws and questionnaires over a roughly 2-month period. Prospective study blood samples were shipped either frozen or at room temperature before DNA extraction.

Points the paper makes about the study in general: Clinical and demographic metadata were provided uncurated, with the amount varying by source and participant.

CDR1 and CDR2, per the germline V gene (reference sequence), are GTSNPN and SVGIG. Counted from cysteine to phenylalanine, this CDR3 has 13 amino acids. The retained sequence is limited to the CDR3, 39 bases, with the frame set at the first base. V and J lose 2 bases and 6 bases, and a span of 12 bases separates them. TCRbeta CDR3 regions were amplified from genomic DNA using the immunoSEQ Assay, a bias-controlled multiplex PCR. Turning to the authors' computational methods: Within the assay, amplification of reference gene primers was used to estimate how many nucleated cells each sample contained. To quantify the absolute abundance of each unique TCRbeta CDR3 rearrangement, sequence reads were collapsed and filtered. For each sample, productive Simpson clonality was calculated by taking the square root of Simpson's diversity index across productive rearrangements. Here the immuneACCESS table is served through TCRdb, limited to in-frame sequences with V and J called. Missing clones are a known gap in these copies; in checked studies unresolved V genes cover under half, and the rest lacks a known reason. For V, J and clone size, that table is used; D and trimming come from the DNA. The sample table lists some 350,000 clones, about 88% of them with a count of one. The ten largest clones represent about 2.7% of the sample.

Of note for this clone: Its antigen is unknown. Per-base qualities were not stored, and no clone one base away is much larger.

The sequenced sample consisted of PBMCs or T cells enriched from blood (not recorded which). The rearrangement combines TRBV30 with TRBJ2-3; the D gene is possibly TRBD1, with 6 bases matching. The TCR comes from a woman under 40 who had recovered from COVID-19. The CDR3 protein: CAWSPPDRDTQYF. The DNA sequence reads TGTGCCTGGAGTCCACCCGACAGGGATACGCAGTATTTT.